The T cell receptor (beta chain) under discussion was sequenced for a study of CD8+CD57+ T cells in acquired aplastic anemia. Overall study context: Sorted CD4+ and CD8+ cell DNA averaged around 3.5 ug. Study-level findings and limits: Simpson's diversity of CD8+ cells was not significantly different in patients compared with controls. In common between the patients and the controls were twenty-nine CD8+ CDR3 sequences.

Germline V gene sequence: CDR1 MNHNS, CDR2 SASEGT. The CDR3 runs 14 residues. Trimming stripped 6 bases from V and 0 bases from J, with 9 bases between. According to the study, genomic DNA was the template for TCR beta VDJ and CDR3 profiling. Each CDR3 protein gets one entry after TCRdb re-called the reads with MiXCR. The sample has around 150,000 distinct CDR3 sequences; about 50% are singletons. This clonotype was counted ten times or more. Its antigen remains unknown. Patients included in sequencing had previously demonstrated CD8+CD57+ cell expansion by flow cytometry. All patients were therapy-naive when blood was sampled.

This TCR was sampled from a human donor with aplastic anemia. The chain couples TRBV6-1 to TRBJ2-1, with D possibly TRBD2 on 6 matching bases. Sequenced sample: sorted CD4+, CD8+, or CD8+CD57+ T cells (not recorded which) from PBMCs. CDR3 DNA sequence: TGTGCCAGCAGAGGAGGGGCCTCCTACAATGAGCAGTTCTTC. Amino acids: CASRGGASYNEQFF.